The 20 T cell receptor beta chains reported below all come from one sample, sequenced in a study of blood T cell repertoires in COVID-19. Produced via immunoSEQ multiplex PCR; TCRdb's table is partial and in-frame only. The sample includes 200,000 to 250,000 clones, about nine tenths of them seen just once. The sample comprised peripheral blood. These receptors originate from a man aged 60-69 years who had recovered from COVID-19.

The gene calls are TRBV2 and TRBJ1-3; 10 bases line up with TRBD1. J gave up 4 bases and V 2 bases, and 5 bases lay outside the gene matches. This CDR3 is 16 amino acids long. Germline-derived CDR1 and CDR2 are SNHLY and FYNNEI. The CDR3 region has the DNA TGTGCCAGCAGTGAAAGGACAGGGGGTAGGGGAAACACCATATATTTT. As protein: CASSERTGGRGNTIYF.

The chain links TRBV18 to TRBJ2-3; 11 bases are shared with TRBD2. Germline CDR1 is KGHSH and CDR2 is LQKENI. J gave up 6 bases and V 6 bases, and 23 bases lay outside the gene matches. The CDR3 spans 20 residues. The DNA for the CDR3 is TGTGCCAGCTCCCGCTTTTCGCTAGCGGGAGGATCCACAGGGGTGGATACGCAGTATTTT. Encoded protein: CASSRFSLAGGSTGVDTQYF.

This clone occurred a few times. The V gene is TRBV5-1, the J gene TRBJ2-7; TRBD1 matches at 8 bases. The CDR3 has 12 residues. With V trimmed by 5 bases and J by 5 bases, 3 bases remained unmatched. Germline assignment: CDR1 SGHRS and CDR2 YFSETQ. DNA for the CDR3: TGCGCCAGCAGTATACAGGGGGACGAGCAGTACTTC. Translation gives CASSIQGDEQYF.

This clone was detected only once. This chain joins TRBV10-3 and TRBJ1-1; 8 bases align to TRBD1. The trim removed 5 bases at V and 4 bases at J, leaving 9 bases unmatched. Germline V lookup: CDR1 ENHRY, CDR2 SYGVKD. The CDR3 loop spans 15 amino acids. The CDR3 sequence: CAISLTGDRGTEAFF. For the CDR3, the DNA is TGTGCCATCAGTCTGACAGGGGATCGGGGCACTGAAGCTTTCTTT.

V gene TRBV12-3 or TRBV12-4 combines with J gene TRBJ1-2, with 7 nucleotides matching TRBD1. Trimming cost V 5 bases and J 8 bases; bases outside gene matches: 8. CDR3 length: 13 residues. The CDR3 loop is CASSRDRRRGYTF. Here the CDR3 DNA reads TGTGCCAGCAGTCGGGACAGAAGAAGGGGCTACACCTTC.

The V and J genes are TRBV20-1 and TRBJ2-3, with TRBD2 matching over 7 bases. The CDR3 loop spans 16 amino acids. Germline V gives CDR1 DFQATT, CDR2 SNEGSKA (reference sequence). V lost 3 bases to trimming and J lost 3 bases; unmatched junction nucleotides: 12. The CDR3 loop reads CSASLYGGSGTDTQYF. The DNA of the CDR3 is TGCAGTGCTAGTCTGTATGGCGGGAGTGGGACAGATACGCAGTATTTT.

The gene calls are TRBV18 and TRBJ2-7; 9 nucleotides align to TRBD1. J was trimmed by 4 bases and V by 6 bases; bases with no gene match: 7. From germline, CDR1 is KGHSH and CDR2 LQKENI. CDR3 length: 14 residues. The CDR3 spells CASSRDRELYEQYF. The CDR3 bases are TGTGCCAGCTCCCGGGACAGGGAGTTGTACGAGCAGTACTTC.

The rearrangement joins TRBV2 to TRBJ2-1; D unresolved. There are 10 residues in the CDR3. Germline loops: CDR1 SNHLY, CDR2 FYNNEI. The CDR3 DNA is TGTGCTACAAGTTACAATGAGCAGTTCTTC. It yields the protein CATSYNEQFF.

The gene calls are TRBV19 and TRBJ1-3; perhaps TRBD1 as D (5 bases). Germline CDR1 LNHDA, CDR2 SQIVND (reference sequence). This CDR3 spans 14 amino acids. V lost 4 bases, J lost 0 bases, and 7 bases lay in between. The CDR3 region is CASSKGVSGNTIYF. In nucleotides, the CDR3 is TGTGCCAGTAGTAAAGGGGTCTCTGGAAACACCATATATTTT.

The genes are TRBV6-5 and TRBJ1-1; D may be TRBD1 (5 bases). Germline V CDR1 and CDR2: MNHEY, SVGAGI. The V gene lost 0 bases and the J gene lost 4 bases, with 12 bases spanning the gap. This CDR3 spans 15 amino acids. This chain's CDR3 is CASSYSPDTSTEAFF. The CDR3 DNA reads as TGTGCCAGCAGTTACTCCCCGGACACCTCCACTGAAGCTTTCTTT.

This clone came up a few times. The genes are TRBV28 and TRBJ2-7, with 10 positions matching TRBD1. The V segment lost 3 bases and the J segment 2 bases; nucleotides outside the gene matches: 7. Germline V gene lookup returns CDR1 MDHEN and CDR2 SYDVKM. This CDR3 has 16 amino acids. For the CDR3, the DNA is TGTGCCAGCAGTTTGCCGGGGACAGGGGTCGCCTACGAGCAGTACTTC. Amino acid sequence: CASSLPGTGVAYEQYF.

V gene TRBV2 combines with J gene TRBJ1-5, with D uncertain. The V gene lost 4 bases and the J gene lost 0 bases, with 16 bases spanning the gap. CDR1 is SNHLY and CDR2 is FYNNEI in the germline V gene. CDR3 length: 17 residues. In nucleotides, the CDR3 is TGTGCCAGCAGTGTTGGAGGGAGAGGGAATAGCAATCAGCCCCAGCATTTT. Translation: CASSVGGRGNSNQPQHF.

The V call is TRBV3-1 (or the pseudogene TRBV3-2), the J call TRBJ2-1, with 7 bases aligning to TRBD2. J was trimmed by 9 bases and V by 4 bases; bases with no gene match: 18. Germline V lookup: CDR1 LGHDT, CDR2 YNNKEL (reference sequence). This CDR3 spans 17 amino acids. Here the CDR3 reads CASSLGLTSAVPSEQFF. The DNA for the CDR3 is TGTGCCAGCAGCCTCGGCCTAACTAGCGCCGTACCTAGTGAGCAGTTCTTC.

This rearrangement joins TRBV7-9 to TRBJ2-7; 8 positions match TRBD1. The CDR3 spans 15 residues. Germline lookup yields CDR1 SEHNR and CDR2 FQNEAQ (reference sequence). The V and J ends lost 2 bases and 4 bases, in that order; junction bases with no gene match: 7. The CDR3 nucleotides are TGTGCCAGCAGCTTATTCCTGACAGGGGTATACGAGCAGTACTTC. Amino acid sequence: CASSLFLTGVYEQYF. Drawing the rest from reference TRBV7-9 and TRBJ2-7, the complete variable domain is DTGVSQNPRHKITKRGQNVTFRCDPISEHNRLYWYRQTLGQGPEFLTYFQNEAQLEKSRLLSDRFSAERPKGSFSTLEIQRTEQGDSAMYLCASSLFLTGVYEQYFGPGTRLTVT.

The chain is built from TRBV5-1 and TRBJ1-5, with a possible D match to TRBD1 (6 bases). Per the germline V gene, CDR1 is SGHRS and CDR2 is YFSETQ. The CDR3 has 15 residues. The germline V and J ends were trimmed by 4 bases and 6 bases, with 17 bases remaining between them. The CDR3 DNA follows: TGCGCCAGCAGCGAGGTGGGCAGGGGCGGTCAGCCCCAGCATTTT. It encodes CASSEVGRGGQPQHF.

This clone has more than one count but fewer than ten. The CDR3 loop is CASSQTGGVGPLHF. For the CDR3, the DNA is TGTGCCAGCAGCCAGACAGGGGGTGTAGGTCCCCTCCACTTT. J is TRBJ1-6 and V is TRBV3-1 (or the pseudogene TRBV3-2), with 9 nucleotides matching TRBD1. This CDR3 region has 14 residues. Looked up from germline, CDR1 is LGHDT and CDR2 is YNNKEL (reference sequence). With 3 bases clipped from V and 13 bases from J, the junction kept 7 bases outside the gene matches.

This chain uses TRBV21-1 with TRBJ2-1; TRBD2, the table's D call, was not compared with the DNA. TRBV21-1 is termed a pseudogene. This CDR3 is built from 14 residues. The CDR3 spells CASSIGYRFFEQFF. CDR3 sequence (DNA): TGTGCCAGCAGCATCGGGTATCGCTTTTTCGAGCAGTTCTTC.

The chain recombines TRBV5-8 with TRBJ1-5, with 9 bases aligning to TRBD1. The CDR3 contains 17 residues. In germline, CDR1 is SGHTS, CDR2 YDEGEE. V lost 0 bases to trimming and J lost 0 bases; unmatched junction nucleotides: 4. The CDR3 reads CASSLEQGARSNQPQHF. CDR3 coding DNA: TGTGCCAGCAGCTTGGAACAGGGGGCGCGTAGCAATCAGCCCCAGCATTTT. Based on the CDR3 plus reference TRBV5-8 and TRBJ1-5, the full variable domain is EAGVTQSPTHLIKTRGQQATLRCSPISGHTSVYWYQQALGLGLQFLLWYDEGEERNRGNFPPRFSGRQFPNYSSELNVNALELEDSALYLCASSLEQGARSNQPQHFGDGTRLSIL.

The CDR3 region is CASSLSPSREQYF. The CDR3 region has the DNA TGTGCCAGCAGCTTGAGTCCGTCGAGGGAGCAGTACTTC. The chain joins TRBV5-6 to TRBJ2-7; D not resolved. There are 13 residues in the CDR3. Deletions cut 1 base from V and 7 bases from J, with 12 bases between. Germline CDR1 is SGHDT and CDR2 is YYEEEE.

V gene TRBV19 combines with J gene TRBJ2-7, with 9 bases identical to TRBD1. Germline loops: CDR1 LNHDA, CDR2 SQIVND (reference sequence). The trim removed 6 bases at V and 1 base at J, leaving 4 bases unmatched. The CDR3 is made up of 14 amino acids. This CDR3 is CASRVGTGSYEQYF. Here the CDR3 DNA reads TGTGCCAGTAGGGTCGGGACAGGGTCCTACGAGCAGTACTTC.